A selection of T cell receptor beta chains follows, all from one sample in a study of blood T cell repertoires in COVID-19. Sequenced by immunoSEQ multiplex PCR; TCRdb stores in-frame clones only, minus some. The data hold tens of thousands of clones, with 70% to 90% observed a single time. Sequencing was carried out using peripheral blood. The receptor set was obtained from a man aged 45-60 years with active COVID-19. Each CDR3 is given without its conserved first and last residue.

ASSSGTGLFGQPQH,TRBJ1-5,TRBV9
ASRATGSKNIQY,TRBJ2-4,TRBV11-3
ASSGARAGRRTDTQY,TRBJ2-3,TRBV9
SVEGTPSSYNEQF,TRBJ2-1,TRBV29-1
ASSWDRATEAF,TRBJ1-1,TRBV12-3/TRBV12-4
ASSPRTGEGEKLF,TRBJ1-4,TRBV5-5
ASSFELGNEKLF,TRBJ1-4,TRBV7-8
ASSQLTGGTLYTEAF,TRBJ1-1,TRBV4-1
ASSAGQGNEKLF,TRBJ1-4,TRBV9
ATSLAANTGELF,TRBJ2-2,TRBV10-2
ASSYRAGGGNEQF,TRBJ2-1,TRBV6-5
ATSDSGSGYT,TRBJ1-2,TRBV24-1
ASIGEVQPQH,TRBJ1-5,TRBV19
ASSPGQGGQETQY,TRBJ2-5,TRBV18
ASRLAGAGELF,TRBJ2-2,TRBV12-3/TRBV12-4
ATSRDLAPHNEQF,TRBJ2-1,TRBV15
ASSLERYEQY,TRBJ2-7,TRBV12-3/TRBV12-4
SVEYGISYEQY,TRBJ2-7,TRBV29-1
ASSFREGYEQY,TRBJ2-7,TRBV27
ASSLAAAYNSPLH,TRBJ1-6,TRBV5-1
ASEGLAGSSSYNEQF,TRBJ2-1,TRBV3-1/TRBV3-2
ASSLTRQGATDTQY,TRBJ2-3,TRBV11-2
ATSDSPSGGTDTQY,TRBJ2-3,TRBV24-1
ASSFRGGRTEAF,TRBJ1-1,TRBV28
ASAARGDETQY,TRBJ2-5,TRBV3-1/TRBV3-2
ATSSLPGTSGHNEQF,TRBJ2-1,TRBV15
ASSYSSGTDTQY,TRBJ2-3,TRBV6-5
ASSPRTEAYGYT,TRBJ1-2,TRBV5-5
ASSVETTGELF,TRBJ2-2,TRBV6-4
ASSARAGEKLF,TRBJ1-4,TRBV19
SVGDSNYNEQF,TRBJ2-1,TRBV29-1
ASSETQGEAGNQPQH,TRBJ1-5,TRBV2
ASSQVRGSYGYT,TRBJ1-2,TRBV4-3
ASRGQGNQPQH,TRBJ1-5,TRBV12-3/TRBV12-4
ASSQGNQPQH,TRBJ1-5,TRBV6-2/TRBV6-3
ASSVRLAGGNEQF,TRBJ2-1,TRBV7-2
ASSLLAGGTDTQY,TRBJ2-3,TRBV2
ASTSRGSYNEQF,TRBJ2-1,TRBV25-1
ASSHDRLAGDYYNEQF,TRBJ2-1,TRBV6-2/TRBV6-3
ASSLATSGGAGTGELF,TRBJ2-2,TRBV7-2
ASSLGTGGYTQY,TRBJ2-3,TRBV11-2
AISPGTIYTGELF,TRBJ2-2,TRBV10-3
ASQGNGYT,TRBJ1-2,TRBV28
ATSSRDTFGHGYT,TRBJ1-2,TRBV15
ASSESGQGMSGYT,TRBJ1-2,TRBV7-8
ASSLGPSRSYNEQF,TRBJ2-1,TRBV5-6
ASSQITGVNYGYT,TRBJ1-2,TRBV4-3
ASSPDRAGANVLT,TRBJ2-6,TRBV6-4
ASSLYNNEQF,TRBJ2-1,TRBV4-3
ASSRTGDTGELF,TRBJ2-2,TRBV7-9
ASSLVGALTDTQY,TRBJ2-3,TRBV7-3
ASSDGVGTSGVGGETQY,TRBJ2-5,TRBV6-4
ASSPRTGITEAF,TRBJ1-1,TRBV3-1/TRBV3-2